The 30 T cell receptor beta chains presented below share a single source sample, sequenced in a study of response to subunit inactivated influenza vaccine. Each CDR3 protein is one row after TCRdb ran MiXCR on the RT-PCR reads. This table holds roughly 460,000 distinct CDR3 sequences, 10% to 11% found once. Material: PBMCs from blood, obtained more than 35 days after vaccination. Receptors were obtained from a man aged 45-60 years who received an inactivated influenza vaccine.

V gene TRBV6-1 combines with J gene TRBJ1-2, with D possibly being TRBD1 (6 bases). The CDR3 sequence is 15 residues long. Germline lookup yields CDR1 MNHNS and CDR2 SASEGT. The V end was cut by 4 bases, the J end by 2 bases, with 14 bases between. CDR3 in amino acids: CASSVTGKLNYGYTF. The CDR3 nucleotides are TGTGCCAGCAGTGTCACAGGGAAATTGAACTATGGCTACACCTTC.

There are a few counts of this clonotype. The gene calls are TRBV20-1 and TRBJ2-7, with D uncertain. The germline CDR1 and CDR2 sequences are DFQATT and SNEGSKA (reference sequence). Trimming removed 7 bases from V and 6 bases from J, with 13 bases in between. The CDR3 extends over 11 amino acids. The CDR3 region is CSGASGREQYF. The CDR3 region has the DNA TGCAGTGGCGCGTCGGGTCGCGAGCAGTACTTC.

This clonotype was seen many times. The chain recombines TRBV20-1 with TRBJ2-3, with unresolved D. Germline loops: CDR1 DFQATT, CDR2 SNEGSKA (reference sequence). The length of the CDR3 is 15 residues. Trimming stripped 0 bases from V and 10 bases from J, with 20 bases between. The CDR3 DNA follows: TGCAGTGCTAGAGATAGGTCGGGTGGGCTGATAGCGCAGTATTTT. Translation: CSARDRSGGLIAQYF.

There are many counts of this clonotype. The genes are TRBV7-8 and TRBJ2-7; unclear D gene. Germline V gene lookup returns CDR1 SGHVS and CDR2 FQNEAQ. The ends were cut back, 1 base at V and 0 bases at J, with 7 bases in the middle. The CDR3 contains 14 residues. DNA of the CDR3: TGTGCCAGCAGCTTAGTAGGGAACTCCTACGAGCAGTACTTC. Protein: CASSLVGNSYEQYF.

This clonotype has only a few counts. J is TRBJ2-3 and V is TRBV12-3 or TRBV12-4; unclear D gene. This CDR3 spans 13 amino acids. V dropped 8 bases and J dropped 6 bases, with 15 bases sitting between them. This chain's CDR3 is CASVPSSSDTQYF. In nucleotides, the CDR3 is TGTGCCAGCGTGCCCTCATCTTCCGATACGCAGTATTTT.

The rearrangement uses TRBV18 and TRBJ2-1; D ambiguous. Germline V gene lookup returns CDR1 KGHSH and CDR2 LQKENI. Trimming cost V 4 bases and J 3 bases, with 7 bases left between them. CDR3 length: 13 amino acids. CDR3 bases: TGTGCCAGCTCACGCTCAGACTACAATGAGCAGTTCTTC. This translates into CASSRSDYNEQFF.

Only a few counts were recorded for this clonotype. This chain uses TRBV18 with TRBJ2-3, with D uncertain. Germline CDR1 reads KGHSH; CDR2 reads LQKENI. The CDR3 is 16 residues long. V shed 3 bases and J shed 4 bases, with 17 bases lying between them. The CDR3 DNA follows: TGTGCCAGCTCACCTCCGTCCCGGTATGGGGCAGATACGCAGTATTTT. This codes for CASSPPSRYGADTQYF.

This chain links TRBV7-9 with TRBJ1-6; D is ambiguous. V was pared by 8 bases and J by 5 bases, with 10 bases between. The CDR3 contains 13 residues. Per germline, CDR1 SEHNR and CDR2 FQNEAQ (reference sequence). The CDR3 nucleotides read TGTGCCAGCTGCGGGGAGGATAATTCACCCCTCCACTTT. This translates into CASCGEDNSPLHF.

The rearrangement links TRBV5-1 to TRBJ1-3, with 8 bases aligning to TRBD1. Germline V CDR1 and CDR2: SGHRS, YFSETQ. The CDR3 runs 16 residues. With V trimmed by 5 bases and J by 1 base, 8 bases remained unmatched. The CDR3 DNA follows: TGCGCCAGCAGTCTCACAGGGGGTCAATCTGGAAACACCATATATTTT. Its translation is CASSLTGGQSGNTIYF.

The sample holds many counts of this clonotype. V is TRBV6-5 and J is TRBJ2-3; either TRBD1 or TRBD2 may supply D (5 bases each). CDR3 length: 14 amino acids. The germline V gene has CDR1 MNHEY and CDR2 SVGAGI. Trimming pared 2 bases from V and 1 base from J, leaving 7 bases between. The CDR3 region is CASSYTGRTDTQYF. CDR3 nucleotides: TGTGCCAGCAGTTACACGGGGCGCACAGATACGCAGTATTTT.

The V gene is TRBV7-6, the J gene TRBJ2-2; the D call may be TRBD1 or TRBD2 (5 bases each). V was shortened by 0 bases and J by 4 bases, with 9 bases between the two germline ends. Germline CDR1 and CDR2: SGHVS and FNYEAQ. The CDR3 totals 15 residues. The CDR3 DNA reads TGTGCCAGCAGCTTAGCCAGGGCGGGCACCGGGGAGCTGTTTTTT. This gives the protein CASSLARAGTGELFF.

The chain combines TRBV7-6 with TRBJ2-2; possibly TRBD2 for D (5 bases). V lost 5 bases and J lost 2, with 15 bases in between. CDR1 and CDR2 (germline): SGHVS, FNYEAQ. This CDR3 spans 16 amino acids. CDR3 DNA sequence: TGTGCCAGCAGCCGACGGGAACAATTTAACACCGGGGAGCTGTTTTTT. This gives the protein CASSRREQFNTGELFF.

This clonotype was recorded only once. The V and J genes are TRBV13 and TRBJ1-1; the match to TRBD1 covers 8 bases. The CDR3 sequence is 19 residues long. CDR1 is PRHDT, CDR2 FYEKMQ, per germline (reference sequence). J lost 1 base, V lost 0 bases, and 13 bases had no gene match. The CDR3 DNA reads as TGTGCCAGCAGCTTAGGGGGAGGGATAACCGGGACAGGGAACACTGAAGCTTTCTTT. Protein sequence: CASSLGGGITGTGNTEAFF.

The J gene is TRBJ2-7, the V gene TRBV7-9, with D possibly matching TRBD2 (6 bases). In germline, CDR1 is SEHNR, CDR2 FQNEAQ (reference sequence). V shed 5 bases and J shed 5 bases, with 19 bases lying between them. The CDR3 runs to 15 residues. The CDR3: CASSRSGVIVNEQYF. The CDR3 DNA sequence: TGTGCCAGCAGCCGATCGGGAGTAATCGTCAACGAGCAGTACTTC.

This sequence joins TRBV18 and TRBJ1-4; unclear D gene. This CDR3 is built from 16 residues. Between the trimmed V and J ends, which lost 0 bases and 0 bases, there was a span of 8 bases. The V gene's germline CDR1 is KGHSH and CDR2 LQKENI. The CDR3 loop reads CASSPPTRATNEKLFF. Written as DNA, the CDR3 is TGTGCCAGCTCACCACCGACCCGTGCAACTAATGAAAAACTGTTTTTT.

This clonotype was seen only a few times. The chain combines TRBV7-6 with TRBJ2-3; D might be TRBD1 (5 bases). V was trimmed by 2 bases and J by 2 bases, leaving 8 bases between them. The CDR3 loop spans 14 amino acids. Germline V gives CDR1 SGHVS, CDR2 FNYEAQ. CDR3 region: CASSLRGPTDTQYF. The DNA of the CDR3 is TGTGCCAGCAGCTTAAGGGGCCCCACAGATACGCAGTATTTT.

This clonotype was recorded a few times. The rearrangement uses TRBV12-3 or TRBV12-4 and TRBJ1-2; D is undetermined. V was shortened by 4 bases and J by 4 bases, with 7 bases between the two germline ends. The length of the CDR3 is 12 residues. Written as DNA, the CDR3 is TGTGCCAGCAGTTCAGATCCCTATGGCTACACCTTC. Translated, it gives CASSSDPYGYTF.

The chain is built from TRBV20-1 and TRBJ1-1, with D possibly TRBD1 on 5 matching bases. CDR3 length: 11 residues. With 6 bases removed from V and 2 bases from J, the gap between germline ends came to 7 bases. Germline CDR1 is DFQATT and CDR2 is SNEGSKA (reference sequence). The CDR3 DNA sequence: TGCAGTGCACAGGCTAACACTGAAGCTTTCTTT. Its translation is CSAQANTEAFF.

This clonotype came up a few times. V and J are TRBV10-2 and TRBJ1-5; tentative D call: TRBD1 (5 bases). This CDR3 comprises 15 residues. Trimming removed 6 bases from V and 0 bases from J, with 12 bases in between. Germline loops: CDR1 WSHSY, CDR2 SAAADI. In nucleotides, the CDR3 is TGCGCCAGCAGGCTAGACAGACATAGCAATCAGCCCCAGCATTTT. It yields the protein CASRLDRHSNQPQHF.

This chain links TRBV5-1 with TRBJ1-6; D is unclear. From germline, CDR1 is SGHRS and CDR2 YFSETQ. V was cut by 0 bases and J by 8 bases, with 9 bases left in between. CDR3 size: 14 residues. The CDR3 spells CASSLDKWDSPLHF. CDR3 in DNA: TGCGCCAGCAGCTTGGACAAATGGGATTCACCCCTCCACTTT.

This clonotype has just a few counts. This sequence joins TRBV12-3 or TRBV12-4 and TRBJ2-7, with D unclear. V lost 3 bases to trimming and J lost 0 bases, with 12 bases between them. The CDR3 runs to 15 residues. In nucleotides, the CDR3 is TGTGCCAGCAGTTTGACGGACGTCCCCTCCTACGAGCAGTACTTC. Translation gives CASSLTDVPSYEQYF.

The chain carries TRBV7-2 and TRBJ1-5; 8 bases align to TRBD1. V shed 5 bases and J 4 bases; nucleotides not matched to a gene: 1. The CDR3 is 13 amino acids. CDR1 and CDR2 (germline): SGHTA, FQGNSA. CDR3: CASSRDRNQPQHF. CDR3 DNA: TGTGCCAGCAGCAGGGACAGGAATCAGCCCCAGCATTTT.

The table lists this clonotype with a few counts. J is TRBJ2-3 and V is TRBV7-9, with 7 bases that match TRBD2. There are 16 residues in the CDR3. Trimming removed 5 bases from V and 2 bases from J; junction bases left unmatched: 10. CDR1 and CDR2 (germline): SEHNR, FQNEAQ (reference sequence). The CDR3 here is CASSREVRLLTDTQYF. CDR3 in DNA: TGTGCCAGCAGCCGGGAGGTCAGGCTCCTCACAGATACGCAGTATTTT. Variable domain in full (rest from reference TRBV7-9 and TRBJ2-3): DTGVSQNPRHKITKRGQNVTFRCDPISEHNRLYWYRQTLGQGPEFLTYFQNEAQLEKSRLLSDRFSAERPKGSFSTLEIQRTEQGDSAMYLCASSREVRLLTDTQYFGPGTRLTVL.

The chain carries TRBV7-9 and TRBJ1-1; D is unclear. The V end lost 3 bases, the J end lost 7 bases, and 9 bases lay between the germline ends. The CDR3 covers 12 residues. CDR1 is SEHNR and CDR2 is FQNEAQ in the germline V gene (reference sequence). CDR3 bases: TGTGCCAGCAGCTTCGGCCACGGTGAAGCTTTCTTT. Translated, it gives CASSFGHGEAFF.

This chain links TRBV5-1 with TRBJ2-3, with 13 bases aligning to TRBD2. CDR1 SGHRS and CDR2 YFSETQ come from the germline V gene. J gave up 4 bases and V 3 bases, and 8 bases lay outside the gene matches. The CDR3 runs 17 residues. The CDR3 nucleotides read TGCGCCAGCAGCTGGAGGGGGACTAGCGGGGAGGCAGATACGCAGTATTTT. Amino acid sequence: CASSWRGTSGEADTQYF.

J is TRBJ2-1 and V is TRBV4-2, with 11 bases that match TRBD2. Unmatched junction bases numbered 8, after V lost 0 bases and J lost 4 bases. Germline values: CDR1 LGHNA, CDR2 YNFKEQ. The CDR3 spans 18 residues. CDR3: CASSQDGALAGGYNEQFF. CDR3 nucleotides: TGTGCCAGCAGCCAAGACGGTGCCCTAGCGGGGGGATACAATGAGCAGTTCTTC.

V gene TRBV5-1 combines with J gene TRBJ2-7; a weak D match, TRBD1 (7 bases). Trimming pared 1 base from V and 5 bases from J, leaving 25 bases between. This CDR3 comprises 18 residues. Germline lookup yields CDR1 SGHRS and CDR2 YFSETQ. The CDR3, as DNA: TGCGCCAGCAGCTTGATCGGCGGCAGGGGGGCGAGTTTGGACGAGCAGTACTTC. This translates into CASSLIGGRGASLDEQYF.

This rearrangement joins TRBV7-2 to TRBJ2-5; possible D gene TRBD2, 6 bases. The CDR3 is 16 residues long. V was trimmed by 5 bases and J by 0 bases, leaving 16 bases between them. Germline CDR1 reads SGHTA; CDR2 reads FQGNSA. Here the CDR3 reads CASSPRLAMYQETQYF. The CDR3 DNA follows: TGTGCCAGCAGCCCCCGCCTAGCGATGTACCAAGAGACCCAGTACTTC.

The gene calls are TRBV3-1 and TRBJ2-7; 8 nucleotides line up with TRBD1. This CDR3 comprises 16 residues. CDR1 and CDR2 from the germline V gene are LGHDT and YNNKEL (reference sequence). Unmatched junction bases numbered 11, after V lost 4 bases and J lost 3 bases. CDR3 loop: CASSPARGTGNYEQYF. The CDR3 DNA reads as TGTGCCAGCAGCCCAGCACGAGGGACAGGTAACTACGAGCAGTACTTC.

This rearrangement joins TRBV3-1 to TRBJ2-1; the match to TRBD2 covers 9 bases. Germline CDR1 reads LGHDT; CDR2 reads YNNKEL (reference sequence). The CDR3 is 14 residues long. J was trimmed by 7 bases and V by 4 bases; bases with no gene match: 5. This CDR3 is CASSRTSVVNEQFF. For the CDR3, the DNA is TGTGCCAGCAGCCGGACTAGCGTAGTGAATGAGCAGTTCTTC.